This TCR beta chain was sequenced during a study of blood T cell repertoires in COVID-19. Background on the study: Specimens from acute and convalescent COVID-19 originated in the United States, Italy and Spain. PBMCs, B-cell-depleted T cells, or T cells were the source of the cDNA or gDNA that made up the material.

The CDR3 totals 15 residues. Trimming pared 0 bases from V and 0 bases from J, leaving 9 bases between. Germline V gene sequence: CDR1 SGHVS, CDR2 FQNEAQ. Authors' methods: From reference gene primer amplification, estimates of nucleated cell counts were derived. Repertoires were generated with immunoSEQ multiplex PCR, while TCRdb's copy carries only in-frame clones and drops some. Clone size and the V and J calls come from that table; the DNA yielded D and trimming. The sample records about 280,000 clones, around 90% being singletons. The V gene is TRBV7-8, the J gene TRBJ2-7; a weak D match, TRBD1 (5 bases). The sequenced sample consisted of peripheral blood. This TCR came from a man in his late teens or twenties with active or convalescent COVID-19. For the CDR3, the DNA is TGTGCCAGCAGCTTAGCGCGACAGCTCTCCTACGAGCAGTACTTC. Amino acid sequence: CASSLARQLSYEQYF.